This TCR beta chain derives from a study of technical replicates of blood from a few donors. In its sample, this clone was seen once. The table came from immunoSEQ multiplex PCR; TCRdb's copy has only in-frame clones and leaves some out. The sample contains roughly 71,000 clones, roughly 89% of which appear only once. There are 13 residues in the CDR3. Trimming stripped 3 bases from V and 3 bases from J, with 9 bases between. The germline V gene has CDR1 MNHNS and CDR2 SASEGT. The chain has TRBV6-1 and TRBJ2-7; no firm D call. Sample: T cells isolated from PBMCs. This clonotype originated in a human donor in good health. CDR3 sequence reads: CASSDSFFYEQYF. The CDR3 nucleotides read TGTGCCAGCAGTGATAGCTTCTTCTACGAGCAGTACTTC.